These T cell receptor beta chains were read from a single sample in a study of tumor-infiltrating lymphocytes in primary liver carcinoma. TCRdb redid the calling of the multiplex PCR reads with MiXCR, one entry per CDR3 protein. Of fewer than 400,000 distinct CDR3 sequences listed, 60% to 80% are singletons. Sequenced: peripheral blood. These receptors were collected from a man aged 35-49 years with primary liver carcinoma and hepatitis B virus infection. Each CDR3 is given with its conserved first and last residue. The D gene is left open where the match is weak. Where a row states a size, it is once, few, many or the class of an expanded clone; other rows omit it.

J gene | V gene | D gene | clone size | CDR3 DNA | CDR3 protein
TRBJ2-1 | TRBV11-1 | NA | many | TGTGCCAGCAGCTTGGAAGGCAATGAGCAGTTCTTC | CASSLEGNEQFF
TRBJ2-7 | TRBV4-1 | NA | NA | TGCACCAGCAGCCAACAAGGGGACCCAGCGACCTACGAGCAGTACTTC | CTSSQQGDPATYEQYF
TRBJ2-5 | TRBV29-1 | TRBD2 | many | TGCAGCTCTTTCGGGACTAGCGGGAGCGAGACCCAGTACTTC | CSSFGTSGSETQYF
TRBJ2-7 | TRBV7-9 | TRBD2 | few | TGTGCCAGCAGCCTCAGCGGGACCTACGAGCAGTACTTC | CASSLSGTYEQYF
TRBJ2-3 | TRBV29-1 | NA | NA | TGCAGCGTTGGTGGGAGAGGCACAGATATGCAGTATTTT | CSVGGRGTDMQYF
TRBJ2-7 | TRBV14 | TRBD2 | few | TGTGCCAGCAGCCAACGTCGGACTAGCGGCATGAGGAACGAGCAGTACTTC | CASSQRRTSGMRNEQYF
TRBJ1-6 | TRBV5-4 | NA | NA | TGTGCAAGCAGCTTGGGCAGATACTCCTATAATTCACCCCTCCACTTT | CASSLGRYSYNSPLHF
TRBJ1-2 | TRBV25-1 | NA | NA | TGTGCCAGCAGTGAAAGGAAAGGGCAGATCTATGGCTACACCTTC | CASSERKGQIYGYTF
TRBJ2-1 | TRBV29-1 | NA | many | TGCAGCGTTGAATTGGTCCATGGGGGATACAATGAGCAGTTCTTC | CSVELVHGGYNEQFF
TRBJ2-1 | TRBV6-5 | TRBD2 | few | TGTGCCAGCAGCCAGAGATCTAGCGGGAGAAGCTCCTACAATGAGCAGTTCTTC | CASSQRSSGRSSYNEQFF
TRBJ2-5 | TRBV29-1 | TRBD1 | many | TGCAGCGTTAGGGACAGAGAGACCCAGTACTTC | CSVRDRETQYF
TRBJ1-1 | TRBV7-9 | TRBD1 | NA | TGTGCCAGCAGAGAGGACAGGGTAAACACTGAAGCTTTCTTT | CASREDRVNTEAFF
TRBJ1-1 | TRBV5-1 | NA | NA | TGCGCCAGCAGGACCGGGGGGCACGTCACTGAAGCTTTCTTT | CASRTGGHVTEAFF
TRBJ2-1 | TRBV29-1 | NA | NA | TGCAGCGTTGCCCTCGGTGAAACTTACATTGAGCAGTTCTTC | CSVALGETYIEQFF
TRBJ2-7 | TRBV6-1 | TRBD1 | few | TGTGCCAGCACCAGGGGGATTTCCTACGAGCAGTACTTC | CASTRGISYEQYF
TRBJ2-4 | TRBV6-6 | NA | NA | TGTGCCAGCAGCCCATGGGGGGGGACAGGAGCCAAAAACATTCAGTACTTC | CASSPWGGTGAKNIQYF
TRBJ1-5 | TRBV29-1 | NA | NA | TGTAGCGATGAGGCGGGACCCGATCAGCCCCAGCATTTT | CSDEAGPDQPQHF
TRBJ2-1 | TRBV6-5 | TRBD1 | many | TGTGCCAGCAGTTACTCGAGTGGCACAGGGGCCGGGAATGAGCAGTTCTTC | CASSYSSGTGAGNEQFF
TRBJ2-1 | TRBV6-2/TRBV6-3 | NA | NA | TGTGCCAGCAGTTGCTCTATACGTGAGCAGTTCTTC | CASSCSIREQFF
TRBJ2-1 | TRBV6-6 | TRBD2 | NA | TGTGCCAGCAATCCCTCTAGCGGGACAAACAATGAGCAGTTCTTC | CASNPSSGTNNEQFF
TRBJ2-1 | TRBV29-1 | NA | NA | TGCAGCGTTGAGGCTGGGGCAGGGAGATTCTTC | CSVEAGAGRFF
TRBJ2-5 | TRBV7-8 | TRBD1 | once | TGTGCCAGCATCTCTACCCGGACAGGGGAGTTACAAGAGACCCAGTACTTC | CASISTRTGELQETQYF